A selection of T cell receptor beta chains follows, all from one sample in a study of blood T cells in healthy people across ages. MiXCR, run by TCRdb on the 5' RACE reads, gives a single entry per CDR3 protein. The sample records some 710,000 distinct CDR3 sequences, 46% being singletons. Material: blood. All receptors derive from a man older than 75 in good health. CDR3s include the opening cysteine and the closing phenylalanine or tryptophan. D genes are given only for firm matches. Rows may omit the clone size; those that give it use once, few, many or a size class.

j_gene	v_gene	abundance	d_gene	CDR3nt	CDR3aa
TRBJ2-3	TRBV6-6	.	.	TGTGCCAGCAGTTACTCGATAGCCACAGATACGCAGTATTTT	CASSYSIATDTQYF
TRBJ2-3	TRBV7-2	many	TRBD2	TGTGCCAGCAGCTTATGGGCTAGCGGGAGGCGCACAGATACGCAGTATTTT	CASSLWASGRRTDTQYF
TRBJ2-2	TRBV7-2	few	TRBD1	TGTGCCAGCAGCTCACGACAGGGGAGTATGGGGACCGGGGAGCTGTTTTTT	CASSSRQGSMGTGELFF
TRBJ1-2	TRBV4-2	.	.	TGTGCCAGCAGCCAAGATCGGTCGCAGGGGAATGGCTACACCTTC	CASSQDRSQGNGYTF
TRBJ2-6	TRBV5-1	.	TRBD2	TGCGCCAGCAGCCGGGGACTAGCGGTCTCTGGGGCCAACGTCCTGACTTTC	CASSRGLAVSGANVLTF
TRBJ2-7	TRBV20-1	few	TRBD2	TGCAGTGCTAGTCTCACGTCCGGGACTAGCGGGCCTGGAGAGCAGTACTTC	CSASLTSGTSGPGEQYF
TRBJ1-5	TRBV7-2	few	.	TGTGCCAGCAGCTCGGGAGGGTGGGGTCAGCCCCAGCATTTT	CASSSGGWGQPQHF
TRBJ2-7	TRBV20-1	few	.	TGCAGTGCTAGAGAGACTCGAGCCAAATCCTACGAGCAGTACTTC	CSARETRAKSYEQYF
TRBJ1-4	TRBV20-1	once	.	TGCAGTGCTAGAGATTCAGGGTTGGGAGAAAAACTGTTTTTT	CSARDSGLGEKLFF
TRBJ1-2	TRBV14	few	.	TGTGCCAGCAGCCAAGATAGGAGGCGAGGCTACACCTTC	CASSQDRRRGYTF
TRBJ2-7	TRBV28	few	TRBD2	TGTGCCAGCAGACTAGCGGGACAATACGAGCAGTACTTC	CASRLAGQYEQYF
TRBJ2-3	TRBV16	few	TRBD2	TGTGCCAGCAGCCCGGGACTAGCGGATACGCAGTATTTT	CASSPGLADTQYF
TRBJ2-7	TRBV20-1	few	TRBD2	TGCAGGGCTAGGCAGGGAATCGGGCTAGCGGGAGCCTACGAGCAGTACTTC	CRARQGIGLAGAYEQYF
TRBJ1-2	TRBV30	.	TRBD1	TGTGCCTGGACCAGGGGGCAGTCGACCGGCTACACCTTC	CAWTRGQSTGYTF
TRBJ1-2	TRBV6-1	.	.	TGTGCCAGCAGCGCCCATGAGGGGGGCTATGGCTACACCTTC	CASSAHEGGYGYTF
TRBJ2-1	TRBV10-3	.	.	TGTGCCATCAGTGATTCCTGGGGGAGCTCCTACAATGAGCAGTTCTTC	CAISDSWGSSYNEQFF
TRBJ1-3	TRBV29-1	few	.	TGCAGCGTTGGATCCTCTGGAAACACCATATATTTT	CSVGSSGNTIYF
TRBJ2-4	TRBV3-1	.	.	TGTGCCAGCAGCCAAGACCCCCTGTCGACTCGAGCGGGAGCCAAAAACATTCAGTACTTC	CASSQDPLSTRAGAKNIQYF